The T cell receptor (beta chain) under discussion was sequenced for a study of T cells in Graves' hyperthyroidism and ophthalmopathy. Exclusion criteria comprised uncontrolled infection, other autoimmune disease, pregnancy or lactation. Each diagnosis was grounded in clinical symptoms, serum thyroxine and TRAb, thyroid ultrasound, and orbital computed tomography. This clonotype was seen at least ten times. TCR beta CDR3 regions were amplified from RNA. When the TCR CDR3 underwent first-round RT-PCR, the HTBI primer set was used. TCRdb re-derived calls from the multiplex PCR reads in MiXCR, one entry per CDR3 protein. Among around 340,000 distinct CDR3 sequences, 15% to 20% were seen once, and the ten largest hold 15% to 17%. This receptor was obtained from a woman aged 40 to 49 with Graves' ophthalmopathy. Sample: blood.

The CDR3 DNA reads as TGTGCCAGTAGTATCGCGGGCCTAGGCGAGCAGTACTTC. Its translation is CASSIAGLGEQYF. This chain connects TRBV19 to TRBJ2-7; D perhaps matches TRBD2 (5 bases). Per the germline V gene, CDR1 is LNHDA and CDR2 is SQIVND (reference sequence). The CDR3 runs to 13 residues. V shed 3 bases and J shed 6 bases, with 12 bases lying between them. Full variable domain (rest looked up from reference TRBV19 and TRBJ2-7): DGGITQSPKYLFRKEGQNVTLSCEQNLNHDAMYWYRQDPGQGLRLIYYSQIVNDFQKGDIAEGYSVSREKKESFPLTVTSAQKNPTAFYLCASSIAGLGEQYFGPGTRLTVT.